The 11 T cell receptor beta chains below all came from one sample that was sequenced in a study of T cell responses to AZD1222 COVID-19 vaccine. Method: immunoSEQ multiplex PCR; TCRdb's copy keeps in-frame clones and lacks some. The sample lists approximately 160,000 clones; 87% were seen once. Sequenced here: peripheral blood, sampled on day 0 of AZD1222 vaccination. All receptors come from an adult in good health.

The chain couples TRBV2 to TRBJ2-7; TRBD1 might be the D (6 bases). Per germline, CDR1 SNHLY and CDR2 FYNNEI. Trimming removed 6 bases at V and 1 base at J, with 7 bases between. There are 12 residues in the CDR3. CDR3 sequence: CASRQGSYEQYF. The CDR3 bases are TGTGCCAGCAGACAGGGTTCCTACGAGCAGTACTTC.

A single count supports this clone. The rearrangement joins TRBV11-2 to TRBJ2-1; 10 nucleotides agree with TRBD2. There are 14 residues in the CDR3. V shed 7 bases and J 3 bases; nucleotides not matched to a gene: 3. Germline CDR1 and CDR2: SGHAT and FQNNGV. DNA for the CDR3: TGTGCCAGCACCCTAGCGGGAGTCTACAATGAGCAGTTCTTC. Protein product: CASTLAGVYNEQFF.

The chain employs TRBV19 and TRBJ1-3; D gene ambiguous. Germline CDR1 and CDR2: LNHDA and SQIVND (reference sequence). V lost 10 bases and J lost 6, with 16 bases in between. The CDR3 contains 13 residues. The CDR3 spells CATSRLIQNTIYF. The DNA of the CDR3 is TGTGCCACCTCCCGACTGATCCAAAACACCATATATTTT.

The chain is built from TRBV6-4 and TRBJ2-1; D unresolved. Looked up from germline, CDR1 is MRHNA and CDR2 is SNTAGT. This CDR3 has 15 amino acids. Deletions cut 3 bases from V and 6 bases from J, with 15 bases between. The CDR3 is CASSEDPSHANEQFF. The CDR3 bases are TGTGCCAGCAGTGAGGACCCAAGCCATGCCAATGAGCAGTTCTTC.

The chain has TRBV27 and TRBJ2-3; 11 nucleotides match TRBD2. The V gene's germline CDR1 is MNHEY and CDR2 SMNVEV (reference sequence). The CDR3 contains 16 residues. The V segment lost 4 bases and the J segment 4 bases; nucleotides outside the gene matches: 7. In nucleotides, the CDR3 is TGTGCCAGCAGTTCAATAGCGGGAGGGCCCCCAGATACGCAGTATTTT. Protein product: CASSSIAGGPPDTQYF.

This rearrangement joins TRBV6-5 to TRBJ1-6, with D possibly matching TRBD1 (6 bases). CDR3 size: 15 residues. V lost 6 bases to trimming and J lost 3 bases, with 12 bases between them. CDR1 and CDR2 (germline): MNHEY, SVGAGI. The CDR3 DNA reads TGTGCCAGCAGAACGGACAGAAACTATAATTCACCCCTCCACTTT. Translating it yields CASRTDRNYNSPLHF.

This chain connects TRBV28 to TRBJ1-5; 8 bases line up with TRBD1. V was pared by 8 bases and J by 7 bases, with 10 bases of the junction left unmatched. This CDR3 contains 14 residues. From germline, CDR1 is MDHEN and CDR2 SYDVKM. CDR3 DNA sequence: TGTGCCAGCGCCCAACAGGGGGGAGGCCAGCCCCAGCATTTT. Protein: CASAQQGGGQPQHF.

This chain links TRBV7-9 with TRBJ2-7; no definite D call. V lost 5 bases, J lost 4 bases, and 6 bases lay in between. The CDR3 runs to 11 residues. Germline CDR1 reads SEHNR; CDR2 reads FQNEAQ (reference sequence). CDR3 DNA sequence: TGTGCCAGCAGCCAGCTATACGAGCAGTACTTC. It is translated as CASSQLYEQYF.

The genes are TRBV18 and TRBJ1-2; 9 bases match TRBD1. Looked up from germline, CDR1 is KGHSH and CDR2 is LQKENI. The J segment lost 7 bases and the V segment lost 3 bases, leaving 18 bases of the junction unmatched. The CDR3 contains 18 residues. CDR3 sequence reads: CASSPLGSDRGKSSGYTF. The CDR3 region has the DNA TGTGCCAGCTCACCCCTCGGATCAGACAGGGGGAAGTCTTCTGGCTACACCTTC.

This sequence joins TRBV10-3 and TRBJ2-1; perhaps TRBD2 as D (5 bases). Trimming took off 6 bases at V and 5 bases at J, with 11 bases between the two ends. The CDR3 totals 13 residues. CDR1 is ENHRY and CDR2 is SYGVKD in the germline V gene. The CDR3 DNA follows: TGTGCCATCAGGAGGGAGATCCACAATGAGCAGTTCTTC. This translates into CAIRREIHNEQFF.

The V and J genes are TRBV6-1 and TRBJ1-6; a possible D gene is TRBD1 (5 bases). Germline V gene lookup returns CDR1 MNHNS and CDR2 SASEGT. This CDR3 region has 14 residues. The germline V and J ends were trimmed by 2 bases and 9 bases, with 11 bases remaining between them. The CDR3 here is CASSERTSSSPLHF. CDR3 nucleotides: TGTGCCAGCAGTGAACGGACAAGCAGTTCACCCCTCCACTTT.